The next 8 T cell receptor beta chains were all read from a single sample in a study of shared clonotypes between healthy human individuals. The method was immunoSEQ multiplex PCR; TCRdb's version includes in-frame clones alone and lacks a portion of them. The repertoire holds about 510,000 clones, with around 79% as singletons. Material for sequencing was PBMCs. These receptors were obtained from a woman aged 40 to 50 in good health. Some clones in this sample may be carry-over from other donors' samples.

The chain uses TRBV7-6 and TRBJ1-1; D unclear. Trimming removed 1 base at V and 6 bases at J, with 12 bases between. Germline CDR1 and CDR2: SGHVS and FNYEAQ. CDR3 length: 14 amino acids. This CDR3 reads CASSLVGDLSEAFF. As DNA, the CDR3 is TGTGCCAGCAGCTTAGTCGGGGATTTGTCTGAAGCTTTCTTT.

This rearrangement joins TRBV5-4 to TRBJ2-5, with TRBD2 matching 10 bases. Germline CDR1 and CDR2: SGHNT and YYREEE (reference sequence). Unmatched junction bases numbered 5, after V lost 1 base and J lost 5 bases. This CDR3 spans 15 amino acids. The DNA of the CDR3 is TGTGCCAGCAGCTTGAGGCTAGCGGGAGTCGAGACCCAGTACTTC. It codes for CASSLRLAGVETQYF.

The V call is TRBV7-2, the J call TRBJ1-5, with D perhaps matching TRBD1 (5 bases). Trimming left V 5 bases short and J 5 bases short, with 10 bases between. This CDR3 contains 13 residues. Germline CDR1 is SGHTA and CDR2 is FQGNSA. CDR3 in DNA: TGTGCCAGCAGCGCACGGGGGGATCAGCCCCAGCATTTT. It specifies CASSARGDQPQHF. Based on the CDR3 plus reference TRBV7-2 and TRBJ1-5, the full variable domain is GAGVSQSPSNKVTEKGKDVELRCDPISGHTALYWYRQSLGQGLEFLIYFQGNSAPDKSGLPSDRFSAERTGGSVSTLTIQRTQQEDSAVYLCASSARGDQPQHFGDGTRLSIL.

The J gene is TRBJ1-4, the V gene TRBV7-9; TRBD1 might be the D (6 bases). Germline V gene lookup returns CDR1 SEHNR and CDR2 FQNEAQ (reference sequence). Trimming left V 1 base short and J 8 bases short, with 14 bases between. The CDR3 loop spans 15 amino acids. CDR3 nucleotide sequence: TGTGCCAGCAGCTTAGGCTCCGGGACATCCGAAAAACTGTTTTTT. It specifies CASSLGSGTSEKLFF.

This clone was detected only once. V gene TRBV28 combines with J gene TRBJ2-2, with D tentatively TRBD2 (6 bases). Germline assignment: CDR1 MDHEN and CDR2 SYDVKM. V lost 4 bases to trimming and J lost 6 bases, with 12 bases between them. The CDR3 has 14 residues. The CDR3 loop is CASSWLALPGELFF. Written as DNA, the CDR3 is TGTGCCAGCAGTTGGCTAGCGCTACCCGGGGAGCTGTTTTTT.

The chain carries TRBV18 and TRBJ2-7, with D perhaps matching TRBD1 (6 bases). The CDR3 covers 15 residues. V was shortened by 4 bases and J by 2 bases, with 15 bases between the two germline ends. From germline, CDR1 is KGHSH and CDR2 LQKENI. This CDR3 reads CASSLQGLGTYEQYF. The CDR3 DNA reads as TGTGCCAGCTCACTACAGGGTTTGGGTACCTACGAGCAGTACTTC.

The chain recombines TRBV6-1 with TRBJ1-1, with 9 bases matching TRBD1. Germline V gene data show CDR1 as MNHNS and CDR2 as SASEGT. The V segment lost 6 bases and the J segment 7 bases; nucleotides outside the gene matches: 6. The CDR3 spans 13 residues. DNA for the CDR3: TGTGCCAGCAGCCGGACAGGGGATAGTGAAGCTTTCTTT. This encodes CASSRTGDSEAFF.

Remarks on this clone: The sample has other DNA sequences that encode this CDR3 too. CDR3 nucleotide sequence: TGTGCCAGCAGCTTAGGCAGAAATCAGCCCCAGCATTTT. Its protein is CASSLGRNQPQHF. The V call is TRBV7-2, the J call TRBJ1-5, with D unresolved. The germline V gene has CDR1 SGHTA and CDR2 FQGNSA. V dropped 1 base and J dropped 4 bases, with 5 bases sitting between them. This CDR3 comprises 13 residues.